Following are 9 T cell receptor beta chains from one sample sequenced in a study of early T cells in non-severe SARS-CoV-2 infection (dated by TCRdb to the early 2020s). Libraries were prepared through 5' RACE. TCRdb names NextSeq 500 as the instrument used. TCRdb itself trimmed the public reads at Q25 with fastp, ran MiXCR and retained productive beta chains. Each CDR3 protein appears once, grouped with its most common genes and DNA. This sample is represented by tens of thousands of distinct CDR3 sequences; 12% of them were singletons. The ten largest make up 1.5% to 2% of the sample. Sequences were obtained from whole blood. These TCRs come from an adult who was a healthcare worker with PCR-confirmed SARS-CoV-2 infection or an uninfected control (not recorded which).

This clonotype was seen many times. The V call is TRBV6-1, the J call TRBJ1-2, with D possibly TRBD1 on 5 matching bases. The CDR3 has 13 amino acids. Germline V gene data show CDR1 as MNHNS and CDR2 as SASEGT. Trimming removed 3 bases from V and 11 bases from J, with 16 bases in between. This CDR3 is CASSDRGAARYTF. CDR3 nucleotides: TGTGCCAGCAGTGATAGGGGTGCCGCACGGTACACCTTC.

This clonotype was counted many times. The J gene is TRBJ2-3, the V gene TRBV20-1; D gene uncertain. The CDR3 has 12 residues. The germline V gene encodes CDR1 DFQATT and CDR2 SNEGSKA (reference sequence). Trimming stripped 3 bases from V and 8 bases from J, with 12 bases between. CDR3: CSASSSSGTQYF. The DNA of the CDR3 is TGCAGTGCTAGCTCCAGCTCTGGTACGCAGTATTTT.

The V call is TRBV3-1, the J call TRBJ1-2, with D unclear. CDR1 and CDR2 from the germline V gene are LGHDT and YNNKEL (reference sequence). This CDR3 region has 12 residues. The ends were cut back, 3 bases at V and 8 bases at J, with 10 bases in the middle. CDR3 sequence: CASSQALSGYTF. The CDR3, as DNA: TGTGCCAGCAGCCAGGCCTTATCGGGCTACACCTTC.

In this sample, this clonotype turned up many times. The V gene is TRBV5-6, the J gene TRBJ2-7; D gene unclear. The CDR3 contains 11 residues. In germline, CDR1 is SGHDT, CDR2 YYEEEE. V lost 2 bases and J lost 7, with 7 bases in between. DNA for the CDR3: TGTGCCAGCAGCTTACTTTTGGAGCAGTACTTC. Its translation: CASSLLLEQYF.

This chain links TRBV27 with TRBJ2-1; D may be TRBD1 (6 bases). V dropped 8 bases and J dropped 2 bases, with 19 bases sitting between them. Germline V gene data show CDR1 as MNHEY and CDR2 as SMNVEV (reference sequence). This CDR3 region has 16 residues. The CDR3 DNA is TGTGCCAGCGGCAAACAGGGAATCCTTCCCTACAATGAGCAGTTCTTC. Translating it yields CASGKQGILPYNEQFF.

This clonotype appeared many times. The rearrangement uses TRBV2 and TRBJ1-1; 9 bases agree with TRBD1. Germline-derived CDR1 and CDR2 are SNHLY and FYNNEI. V shed 5 bases and J 1 base; nucleotides not matched to a gene: 5. The CDR3 has 15 residues. The CDR3 region is CASSPGTGRNTEAFF. CDR3 in DNA: TGTGCCAGCAGTCCCGGGACAGGGCGGAACACTGAAGCTTTCTTT.

This clonotype was counted at least ten times. The gene calls are TRBV6-6 and TRBJ1-2, with D possibly being TRBD1 (6 bases). V lost 2 bases, J lost 8 bases, and 18 bases lay in between. Germline V lookup: CDR1 MNHNY, CDR2 SVGAGI (reference sequence). This CDR3 is 15 amino acids long. The CDR3, as DNA: TGTGCCAGCAGTTACGACTCTCCGGGGGCAAGAGGCTACACCTTC. Translation: CASSYDSPGARGYTF.

This clonotype was seen only a few times. The J gene is TRBJ2-1, the V gene TRBV7-9; D unresolved. Per the germline V gene, CDR1 is SEHNR and CDR2 is FQNEAQ (reference sequence). The CDR3 runs 11 residues. With 1 base removed from V and 10 bases from J, the gap between germline ends came to 5 bases. CDR3 nucleotides: TGTGCCAGCAGCTTAGACGAGGAGCAGTTCTTC. It encodes CASSLDEEQFF. Full variable domain (remainder filled in from reference TRBV7-9 and TRBJ2-1): DTGVSQNPRHKITKRGQNVTFRCDPISEHNRLYWYRQTLGQGPEFLTYFQNEAQLEKSRLLSDRFSAERPKGSFSTLEIQRTEQGDSAMYLCASSLDEEQFFGPGTRLTVL.

The V and J genes are TRBV2 and TRBJ1-2; the D gene is possibly TRBD1 (6 bases). Trimming took off 6 bases at V and 0 bases at J, with 14 bases between the two ends. The CDR3 runs 15 residues. The V gene's germline CDR1 is SNHLY and CDR2 FYNNEI. In DNA, the CDR3 is TGTGCCAGCAGGGCCCGGACAGAGACTAACTATGGCTACACCTTC. Its protein is CASRARTETNYGYTF.